The 4 T cell receptor beta chains given below trace back to one sample, sequenced in a study of T-cell reconstitution after alpha-beta-depleted transplantation in children. During its preparation, the TCRbeta library received unique molecular identifiers. TCRdb recomputed calls from the PCR reads with MiXCR, one row per CDR3 protein. The data hold roughly 790,000 distinct CDR3 sequences, with under 20% observed a single time. The starting material was PBMCs, mostly from graft donor cells, obtained 360 days after TCRalphabeta/CD19-depleted stem cell transplant. These TCRs come from a male patient younger than 18 who had a stem cell transplant for acute lymphoblastic leukemia, so the T cells may come from the graft donor.

In its sample, this clonotype was seen a few times. The chain couples TRBV25-1 to TRBJ2-5; 9 bases line up with TRBD2. Germline V lookup: CDR1 MGHDK, CDR2 SYGVNS. The CDR3 totals 18 residues. After removal of 5 bases from V and 4 bases from J, the junction contained 17 bases not matched to a gene. The chain's CDR3 is CASSRTAGGIDSRETQYF. CDR3 coding DNA: TGTGCCAGCAGTCGGACAGCGGGAGGTATCGATTCCCGAGAGACCCAGTACTTC.

The chain recombines TRBV12-3 or TRBV12-4 with TRBJ1-5; a weak D match, TRBD1 (5 bases). The CDR3 has 16 amino acids. Trimming removed 5 bases at V and 3 bases at J, with 17 bases between. CDR3 region: CASSLWGLNTNQPQHF. The CDR3 DNA is TGTGCCAGCAGTCTGTGGGGACTGAATACCAATCAGCCCCAGCATTTT.

CDR3 sequence: CAISEARGVYNEQFF. The CDR3 DNA is TGTGCCATCAGTGAGGCCCGGGGGGTCTACAATGAGCAGTTCTTC. J is TRBJ2-1 and V is TRBV10-3; TRBD2 matches at 7 bases. The germline gives CDR1 ENHRY, CDR2 SYGVKD. The length of the CDR3 is 15 residues. V shed 2 bases and J 3 bases; nucleotides not matched to a gene: 4.

This clonotype was observed at least ten times. The chain joins TRBV4-1 to TRBJ2-1, with 12 bases matching TRBD2. The J segment lost 3 bases and the V segment lost 6 bases, leaving 12 bases of the junction unmatched. The CDR3 extends over 18 amino acids. Germline CDR1 and CDR2: MGHRA and YSYEKL. CDR3: CASRMTSGRGRYYNEQFF. CDR3 in DNA: TGCGCCAGCAGGATGACTAGCGGGAGAGGGCGGTACTACAATGAGCAGTTCTTC.